In this sample, the clone carrying this T cell receptor (beta chain) turned up many times. Regions amplified from RNA transcripts were the TCR beta CDR3 regions. First-round RT-PCR of the TCR CDR3 relied on the HTBI primer set. Via MiXCR, TCRdb re-called the multiplex PCR reads, giving one row per CDR3 protein. Of 650,000 to 750,000 distinct CDR3 sequences listed, 11% to 15% are singletons. This sample is drawn from a study of T cells in Graves' hyperthyroidism and ophthalmopathy. Trimming took 4 bases from V and 3 from J; bases not matched to a gene: 3. CDR1 is DFQATT and CDR2 is SNEGSKA in the germline V gene (reference sequence). The CDR3 is made up of 12 amino acids.

The TCR sequence derives from a young woman with Graves' hyperthyroidism. J is TRBJ2-7 and V is TRBV20-1, with TRBD1 identical over 7 bases. The sequenced sample consisted of blood. The CDR3, as DNA: TGCAGTGCTACTGACAGGGACTACGAGCAGTACTTC. Translating it yields CSATDRDYEQYF.